This T cell receptor (beta chain) was sequenced for a study of shared clonotypes between healthy human individuals. On the study more broadly: Donors consisted of two women and a few men between 18 and 49.

Sequenced by immunoSEQ multiplex PCR; TCRdb stores in-frame clones only, minus some. The data contain roughly 2 million clones, over 85% of them singletons. V shed 1 base and J shed 10 bases, with 11 bases lying between them. Germline V gives CDR1 MGHRA, CDR2 YSYEKL. The CDR3 contains 13 residues. Naivety among CD8 cells was defined by CD45RO negativity and positive CCR7 selection, thereby excluding terminally differentiated effector memory CD45RA+ cells. The sequence came from a man aged 18 to 30 in good health. V usage is TRBV4-1 and J usage is TRBJ2-1; a weak D match, TRBD2 (5 bases). The sample comprised naive CD8+ T cells sorted from blood. CDR3 amino acids: CASSQGADYEQFF. In DNA form, the CDR3 reads TGCGCCAGCAGCCAAGGAGCGGATTACGAGCAGTTCTTC.